One and the same sample provided the 20 T cell receptor beta chains below, sequenced in a study of human T cells and chemical hapten exposure. MiXCR, run by TCRdb on the RACE reads, gives a single entry per CDR3 protein. The data hold approximately 85,000 distinct CDR3 sequences, with approximately 10% observed a single time. Specified time point: patch test 2, 6 weeks after DPC sensitization. Treatment described: therapeutic diphenylcyclopropenone sensitization with weekly scalp DPC. The sample in question was whole blood, obtained in connection with sensitization to the hapten diphenylcyclopropenone (DPC). The receptors come from a woman aged 30 to 39 with alopecia areata. Some clones in this sample may be carry-over from other donors' samples.

This clonotype was seen a handful of times. The chain is built from TRBV9 and TRBJ2-5, with D hard to call. This CDR3 comprises 16 residues. The V end lost 3 bases, the J end lost 1 base, and 16 bases lay between the germline ends. Germline CDR1 SGDLS, CDR2 YYNGEE. CDR3 sequence (DNA): TGTGCCAGCAGCGACCCCAGTGGCTCCACCCAAGAGACCCAGTACTTC. It translates to CASSDPSGSTQETQYF.

This clonotype was picked up a small number of times. V gene TRBV9 combines with J gene TRBJ2-1; 8 bases are shared with TRBD1. Trimming removed 3 bases from V and 6 bases from J; junction bases left unmatched: 8. The germline V gene has CDR1 SGDLS and CDR2 YYNGEE. CDR3 length: 15 residues. CDR3 region: CASSERDRYGNEQFF. CDR3 DNA: TGTGCCAGCAGCGAACGGGACAGGTACGGCAATGAGCAGTTCTTC.

This clonotype came up many times. The chain uses TRBV20-1 and TRBJ2-3; D is ambiguous. CDR3 length: 15 amino acids. V lost 1 base to trimming and J lost 2 bases, with 13 bases between them. The germline V gene has CDR1 DFQATT and CDR2 SNEGSKA (reference sequence). This CDR3 is CSARGMALSTDTQYF. The CDR3 DNA is TGCAGTGCTAGAGGGATGGCTCTTTCCACAGATACGCAGTATTTT.

This clonotype was observed at least ten times. This sequence joins TRBV9 and TRBJ2-6; D is possibly TRBD1 (5 bases). V was pared by 3 bases and J by 2 bases, with 21 bases between. Germline CDR1 reads SGDLS; CDR2 reads YYNGEE. The CDR3 is made up of 19 amino acids. The CDR3 bases are TGTGCCAGCAGCGAGGGGCTTGGGCAGGGTGCTGCTGGGGCCAACGTCCTGACTTTC. Protein sequence: CASSEGLGQGAAGANVLTF.

This clonotype was recorded many times. This chain joins TRBV30 and TRBJ1-2; D remains unclear. This CDR3 contains 14 residues. The germline CDR1 and CDR2 sequences are GTSNPN and SVGIG (reference sequence). V was cut by 0 bases and J by 0 bases, with 8 bases left in between. The DNA of the CDR3 is TGTGCCTGGAGTGTAGAAGCCACTAACTATGGCTACACCTTC. Translated: CAWSVEATNYGYTF.

In its sample, this clonotype was seen a few times. The V gene is TRBV18, the J gene TRBJ1-4; the D gene is possibly TRBD1 (6 bases). Trimming removed 1 base from V and 3 bases from J, with 15 bases in between. Germline CDR1 is KGHSH and CDR2 is LQKENI. The CDR3 extends over 17 amino acids. The CDR3 reads CASSPQPLQGSNEKLFF. The CDR3 DNA follows: TGTGCCAGCTCACCACAACCATTACAGGGCTCTAATGAAAAACTGTTTTTT.

The chain combines TRBV19 with TRBJ2-2; TRBD1 might be the D (5 bases). Germline V gives CDR1 LNHDA, CDR2 SQIVND (reference sequence). The CDR3 has 14 residues. The V end was cut by 5 bases, the J end by 4 bases, with 11 bases between. In DNA, the CDR3 is TGTGCCAGTAGTTCACCAGGGCGCACCGGGGAGCTGTTTTTT. Encoded protein: CASSSPGRTGELFF.

This clonotype was detected only a few times. At one of its ends the junction is not consistent with the germline gene, which may arise from a read error. The V and J genes are TRBV12-3 or TRBV12-4 and TRBJ2-3; 9 bases align to TRBD1. The CDR3 sequence is 12 residues long. CDR3 amino acids: CASSLSPGQGNF. The CDR3 coding sequence is TGTGCCAGCAGTTTGTCTCCGGGACAGGGAAATTTT.

The chain joins TRBV10-3 to TRBJ1-1; 7 nucleotides agree with TRBD1. The CDR3 totals 12 residues. V shed 5 bases, J shed 10 bases, and the junction held 7 bases outside the gene matches. The V gene's germline CDR1 is ENHRY and CDR2 SYGVKD. The CDR3 here is CAISQGGGAAFF. In DNA, the CDR3 is TGTGCCATCAGTCAGGGGGGGGGAGCAGCTTTCTTT.

The J gene is TRBJ2-3, the V gene TRBV29-1; D call uncertain. Trimming stripped 3 bases from V and 0 bases from J, with 7 bases between. Germline values: CDR1 SQVTM, CDR2 ANQGSEA. CDR3 length: 13 residues. The CDR3 loop reads CSVESPSTDTQYF. CDR3 DNA sequence: TGCAGCGTTGAGTCCCCTAGCACAGATACGCAGTATTTT.

The rearrangement joins TRBV3-1 to TRBJ1-2, with 10 bases aligning to TRBD1. The J segment lost 8 bases and the V segment lost 3 bases, leaving 9 bases of the junction unmatched. This CDR3 region has 15 residues. Germline V CDR1 and CDR2: LGHDT, YNNKEL (reference sequence). The CDR3 bases are TGTGCCAGCAGCCAGGAGGGACAGGGGAAGAAAGGCTACACCTTC. Residues: CASSQEGQGKKGYTF.

This clonotype was counted between two and nine times. J is TRBJ2-5 and V is TRBV20-1; possibly TRBD2 for D (6 bases). V lost 0 bases and J 2 bases, leaving 13 bases between the germline ends. The CDR3 covers 15 residues. From germline, CDR1 is DFQATT and CDR2 SNEGSKA (reference sequence). The CDR3 is CSARDARDLQETQYF. The CDR3 DNA is TGCAGTGCTAGAGATGCAAGGGACTTACAAGAGACCCAGTACTTC.

This clonotype was observed a handful of times. This rearrangement joins TRBV28 to TRBJ1-2; D is uncertain. CDR3 length equals 13 residues. Germline V CDR1 and CDR2: MDHEN, SYDVKM. V was clipped by 7 bases and J by 4 bases, with 13 bases between them. This CDR3 is CASTVVRGYGYTF. Here the CDR3 DNA reads TGTGCCAGCACTGTTGTCCGGGGCTATGGCTACACCTTC.

Ten or more counts support this clonotype. This chain links TRBV28 with TRBJ2-7; D is perhaps TRBD2 (6 bases). The CDR3 is 13 amino acids. Germline-derived CDR1 and CDR2 are MDHEN and SYDVKM. Trimming removed 11 bases from V and 3 bases from J, with 17 bases in between. CDR3 sequence: CAAAPAGFYEQYF. In DNA form, the CDR3 reads TGTGCCGCAGCCCCGGCGGGGTTCTACGAGCAGTACTTC.

This clonotype showed up just a few times. This sequence joins TRBV4-2 and TRBJ2-4, with D maybe TRBD1 (5 bases). CDR1 and CDR2 (germline): LGHNA, YNFKEQ. This CDR3 region has 20 residues. V was trimmed by 5 bases and J by 0 bases, leaving 26 bases between them. CDR3 DNA: TGTGCCAGCAGCTACAGAGAGACAGCCCACTCTCTGGAAGCCAAAAACATTCAGTACTTC. Its translation is CASSYRETAHSLEAKNIQYF.

The sample holds many counts of this clonotype. This sequence joins TRBV6-2 or TRBV6-3 and TRBJ2-7; perhaps TRBD1 as D (6 bases). The germline CDR1 and CDR2 sequences are MNHEY and SVGEGT. V shed 2 bases and J shed 2 bases, with 7 bases lying between them. This CDR3 has 13 residues. The CDR3 region has the DNA TGTGCCAGCAGTTACAACAGGGCCTACGAGCAGTACTTC. Its protein is CASSYNRAYEQYF.

V usage is TRBV28 and J usage is TRBJ2-7; D is undetermined. Germline CDR1 MDHEN, CDR2 SYDVKM. V dropped 11 bases and J dropped 0 bases, with 11 bases sitting between them. This CDR3 is built from 12 residues. The CDR3 DNA reads TGTGCCTCTGCTGGGCGCTCCTACGAGCAGTACTTC. Its translation: CASAGRSYEQYF.

This clonotype was seen a handful of times. The rearrangement links TRBV20-1 to TRBJ2-7, with D uncertain. This CDR3 spans 12 amino acids. Germline CDR1 DFQATT, CDR2 SNEGSKA (reference sequence). Trimming cost V 6 bases and J 0 bases, with 9 bases left between them. Here the CDR3 DNA reads TGCAGTGCCGAGGTAGACTCCTACGAGCAGTACTTC. This codes for CSAEVDSYEQYF.

The sample holds one count of this clonotype. The DNA for the CDR3 is TGCAGTGCTAGACAATCTTATGGGGTAGAGACCCAGTACTTC. Its protein product is CSARQSYGVETQYF. The chain has TRBV20-1 and TRBJ2-5; D is unresolved. Trimming shortened V by 2 bases and J by 4 bases, and 14 bases separated the two germline ends. CDR3 length equals 14 residues. Germline V gene sequence: CDR1 DFQATT, CDR2 SNEGSKA (reference sequence).

The chain couples TRBV11-2 to TRBJ2-3; 10 nucleotides align to TRBD2. This CDR3 is 17 amino acids long. Trimming at V came to 4 bases and at J to 7 bases, leaving 14 bases not matched to a gene. Germline V gene data show CDR1 as SGHAT and CDR2 as FQNNGV. CDR3 DNA: TGTGCCAGCAGCTCCTTTGCCCAGCGGGAGGGCCGGCATACGCAGTATTTT. Its translation is CASSSFAQREGRHTQYF.